Here is one T cell receptor (beta chain) with its context. In this sample, this clonotype turned up many times. Its recognized antigen is unknown. No base quality information exists; no much larger clone differs at one position. The data belong to a study of molecular identifiers for immune sequencing clone quantification (dated by TCRdb to 2017 to 2018). Turning to the overall study: For a replicate experiment, RNA from approximately 20,000 or 98,000 naive CD8 T cells was divided into five aliquots, and four of the five aliquots were sequenced. This methods study benchmarked molecular-identifier clustering-based TCR repertoire sequencing (MIDCIRS) and TCR RNA copy counting, using CD8 T cells to do so.

Naive CD8 T cell libraries were made from around 18,000 to 910,000 sorted cells using 10%, 30% or 50% of purified RNA. On a BD FACSAria II, naive CD8 T cells were FACS-sorted as CD8+CD4-CCR7+CD45RA+ and collected into RLT Plus buffer. To test detection sensitivity, Jurkat RNA equal to some 11 TCR copies was added to samples of about 17,000-1,100,000 naive CD8 T cells. Enrichment of CD8 T cells was done with RosetteSep CD8+ T Cell Enrichment Cocktail plus Ficoll-Paque, and ACK red cell lysis came afterward. The library was made by PCR. Sequenced on an Illumina HiSeq 4000. Bulk TCR libraries were prepared as previously described, using TCR primers listed in Table S5. Total RNA was purified with the Qiagen AllPrep DNA/RNA kit. Before any analysis, reads coming from multiple sequencing runs of the same library were combined into one pool. Per the authors' processing: Reads were retained only if the reads had an exact TCR constant sequence, and the retained reads were trimmed to 150 nt and grouped according to their 12-nt molecular barcodes. Within each barcode group, reads were sub-clustered at a 15% Levenshtein threshold, and quality-weighted consensus sequences were built per RNA molecule. Non-functional sequences were removed, as were lower-count sequences one edit away from another. Based on a fit of two negative binomial distributions, barcode sub-clusters having less than 20% of the maximum read count were discarded. TCRdb ran its own pipeline on the public reads, namely fastp trimming at Q25 and MiXCR clone calling, and kept in-frame beta chains. For every CDR3 protein sequence, its rows merge into one entry that carries the most common genes and DNA. The authors' filters were not applied to this entry. This sample gives some 320,000 distinct CDR3 sequences in total; roughly a fifth of them show up just once. The ten largest account for 0.7% to 0.9% of the sample.

V trim: 6 bases; J trim: 3 bases; unmatched bases: 3. The CDR3 sequence holds 14 residues, the cysteine and phenylalanine included. Of all the DNA, just the CDR3 is kept, 42 bases in frame from base 1. The germline V gene yields SQVTM for CDR1 and ANQGSEA for CDR2. General conclusions and limits of the study: When barcode sub-clustering was left out, chimeric consensus sequences inflated TCR diversity, with chimeras reaching as high as 47%. Spiked-in Jurkat TCR RNA equivalent to a single cell was reported to be detectable even among approximately 1 million naive CD8 T cells. The sizes of highly expanded clones could end up underestimated when identical TCR molecules share a barcode. The naive libraries included spiked-in Jurkat TCR RNA (approximately ten copies' worth), and this RNA is not part of the donor repertoire. In CMV-specific effector cells, clones with more than 20 RNA copies contained over 99% of molecules, whereas in naive cells such clones contained under 1% of molecules. Modeling estimated approximately 3 recovered TCR RNA copies per cell, compared with about 9.8 by digital PCR, which implies around 33% capture efficiency.

The receptor was isolated from a human donor in good health. Some libraries in this study had Jurkat cell RNA spiked in. The chain joins TRBV29-1 to TRBJ2-7, with 15 bases in between that match TRBD2. Sequencing was done on a sample of naive CD8+ T cells from blood, with Jurkat cell RNA spiked in. Reading the label with the study, this specimen's cell subset or site is: FACS-sorted CD8+CD4-CCR7+CD45RA+ naive T cells. The CDR3 region reads CSVLGLAGGYEQYF. The DNA is as follows: TGCAGCGTCTTGGGACTAGCGGGGGGCTACGAGCAGTACTTC.